Here is one T cell receptor beta chain with its context. Its antigen is currently unknown. The sample belongs to a study of cytomegalovirus exposure and HLA in healthy donors. About the research overall: Out of about 179 million T cells, an earlier analysis found fewer than 140 million unique TCR beta sequences in total. Notes on the study in general: Presence/absence analysis assumed near-uniform sequencing depth across donors. Data from an earlier analysis indicated that most TCR beta V segments were productive either about 90% or about 30% of the time.

With 60 Vbeta and 13 Jbeta primers, the PCR was carried out. Libraries were prepared by immunoSEQ multiplex PCR; TCRdb keeps only in-frame clonotypes and omits some of them. Seen in this sample are 150,000 to 200,000 clones; the ten most common clones hold approximately 6.5%. With 2 bases removed from V and 1 base from J, the gap between germline ends came to 8 bases. CDR3 length: 14 residues. Germline assignment: CDR1 KGHSH and CDR2 LQKENI. The specimen sequenced was PBMCs. The sequence was collected from a man younger than 40 in good health and CMV-seronegative. This chain uses TRBV18 with TRBJ1-1; maybe TRBD1 (5 bases). CDR3 sequence: CASSPDSSNTEAFF. As DNA, the CDR3 is TGTGCCAGCTCACCAGACAGCTCGAACACTGAAGCTTTCTTT.